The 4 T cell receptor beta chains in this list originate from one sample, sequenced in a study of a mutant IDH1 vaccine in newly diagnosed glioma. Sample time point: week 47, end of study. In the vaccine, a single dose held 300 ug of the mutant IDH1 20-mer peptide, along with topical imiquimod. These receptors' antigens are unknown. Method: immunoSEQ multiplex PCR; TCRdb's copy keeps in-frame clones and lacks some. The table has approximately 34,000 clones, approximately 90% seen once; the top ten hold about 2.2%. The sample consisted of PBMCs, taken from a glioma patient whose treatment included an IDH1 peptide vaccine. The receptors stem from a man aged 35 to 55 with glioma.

The CDR3 sequence: CASRRTNTGELFF. CDR3 DNA sequence: TGTGCCAGTAGACGGACGAACACCGGGGAGCTGTTTTTT. The genes are TRBV19 and TRBJ2-2, with unresolved D. V was pared by 6 bases and J by 0 bases, with 5 bases between. CDR1 and CDR2 (germline): LNHDA, SQIVND (reference sequence). The CDR3 length is 13 residues.

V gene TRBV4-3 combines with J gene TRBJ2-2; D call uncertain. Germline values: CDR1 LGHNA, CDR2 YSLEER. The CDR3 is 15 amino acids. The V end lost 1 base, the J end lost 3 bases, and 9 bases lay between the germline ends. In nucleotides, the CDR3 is TGCGCCAGCAGCCAAGGGTTTGGGTACACCGGGGAGCTGTTTTTT. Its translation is CASSQGFGYTGELFF.

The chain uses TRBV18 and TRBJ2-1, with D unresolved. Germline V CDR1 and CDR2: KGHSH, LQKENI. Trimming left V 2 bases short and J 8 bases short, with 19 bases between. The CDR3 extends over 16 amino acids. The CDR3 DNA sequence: TGTGCCAGCTCACCAAGTCGAGATTCGATAGGCGATGAGCAGTTCTTC. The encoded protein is CASSPSRDSIGDEQFF.

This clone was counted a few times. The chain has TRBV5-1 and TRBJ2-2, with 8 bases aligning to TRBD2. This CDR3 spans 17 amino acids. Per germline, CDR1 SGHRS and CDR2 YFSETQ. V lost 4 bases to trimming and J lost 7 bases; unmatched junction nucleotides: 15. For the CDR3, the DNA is TGCGCCAGCAGCACAAAAATAGCGGGAATTCATGACGGGGAGCTGTTTTTT. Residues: CASSTKIAGIHDGELFF.